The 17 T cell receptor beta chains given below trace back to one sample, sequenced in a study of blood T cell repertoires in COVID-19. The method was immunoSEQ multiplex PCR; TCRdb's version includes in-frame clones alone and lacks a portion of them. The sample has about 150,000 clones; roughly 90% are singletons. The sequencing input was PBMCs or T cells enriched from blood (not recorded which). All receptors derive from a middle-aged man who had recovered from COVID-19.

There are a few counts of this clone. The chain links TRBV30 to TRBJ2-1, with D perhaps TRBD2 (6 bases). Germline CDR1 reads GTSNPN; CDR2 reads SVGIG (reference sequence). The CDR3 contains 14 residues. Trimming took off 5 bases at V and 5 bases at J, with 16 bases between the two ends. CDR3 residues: CAWYPAAGNNEQFF. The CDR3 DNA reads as TGTGCCTGGTATCCGGCGGCGGGAAACAATGAGCAGTTCTTC.

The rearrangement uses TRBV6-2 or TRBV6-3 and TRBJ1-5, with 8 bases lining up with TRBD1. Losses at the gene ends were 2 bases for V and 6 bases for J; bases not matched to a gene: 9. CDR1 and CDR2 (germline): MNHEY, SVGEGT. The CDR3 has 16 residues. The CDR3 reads CASSYGQGAIRQPQHF. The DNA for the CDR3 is TGTGCCAGCAGTTACGGTCAGGGGGCGATTCGTCAGCCCCAGCATTTT.

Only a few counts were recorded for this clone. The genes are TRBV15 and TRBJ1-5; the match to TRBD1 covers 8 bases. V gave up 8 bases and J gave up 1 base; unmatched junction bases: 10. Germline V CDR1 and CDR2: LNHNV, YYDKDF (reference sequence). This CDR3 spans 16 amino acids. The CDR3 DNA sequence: TGTGCCACCCAGTCCTCCAGGACAGGGAGCAATCAGCCCCAGCATTTT. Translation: CATQSSRTGSNQPQHF.

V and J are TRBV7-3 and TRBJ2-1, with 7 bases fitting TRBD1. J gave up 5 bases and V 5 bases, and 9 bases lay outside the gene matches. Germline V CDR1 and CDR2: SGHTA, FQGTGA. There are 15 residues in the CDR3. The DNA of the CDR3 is TGTGCCAGCAGCCCAGAGGGACAGAAAAACAATGAGCAGTTCTTC. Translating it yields CASSPEGQKNNEQFF.

CDR3 in DNA: TGTGCCAGCAGTTTATCGGGGGGGTCCTACGAGCAGTACTTC. Amino acids: CASSLSGGSYEQYF. The chain couples TRBV28 to TRBJ2-7; TRBD2 matches at 8 bases. With 1 base clipped from V and 1 base from J, the junction kept 0 bases outside the gene matches. Germline CDR1 is MDHEN and CDR2 is SYDVKM. CDR3 size: 14 residues.

The chain's CDR3 is CASRIQGMNTGELFF. The CDR3 nucleotides are TGCGCCAGCAGAATACAGGGGATGAACACCGGGGAGCTGTTTTTT. The chain recombines TRBV5-1 with TRBJ2-2; 7 positions agree with TRBD1. From germline, CDR1 is SGHRS and CDR2 YFSETQ. The CDR3 is 15 residues long. J lost 1 base, V lost 5 bases, and 5 bases had no gene match.

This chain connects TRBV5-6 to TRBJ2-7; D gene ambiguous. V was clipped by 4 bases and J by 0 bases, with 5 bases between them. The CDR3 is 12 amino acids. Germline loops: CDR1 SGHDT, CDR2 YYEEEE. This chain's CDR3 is CASSIHSYEQYF. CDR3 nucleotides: TGTGCCAGCAGCATACACTCCTACGAGCAGTACTTC.

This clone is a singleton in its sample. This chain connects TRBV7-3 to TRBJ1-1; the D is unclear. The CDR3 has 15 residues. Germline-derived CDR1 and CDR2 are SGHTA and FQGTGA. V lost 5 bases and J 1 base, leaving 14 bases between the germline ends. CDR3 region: CASSKLRVSNTEAFF. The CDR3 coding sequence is TGTGCCAGCAGCAAACTACGGGTGTCGAACACTGAAGCTTTCTTT.

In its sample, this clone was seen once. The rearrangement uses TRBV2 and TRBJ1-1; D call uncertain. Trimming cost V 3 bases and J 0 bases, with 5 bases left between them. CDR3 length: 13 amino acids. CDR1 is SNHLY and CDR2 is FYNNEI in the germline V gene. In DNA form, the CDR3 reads TGTGCCAGCAGTGAGGGAGTGAACACTGAAGCTTTCTTT. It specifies CASSEGVNTEAFF.

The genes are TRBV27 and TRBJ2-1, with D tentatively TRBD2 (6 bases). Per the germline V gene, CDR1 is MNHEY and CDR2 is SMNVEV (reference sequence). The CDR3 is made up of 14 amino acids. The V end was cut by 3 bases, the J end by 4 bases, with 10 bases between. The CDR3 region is CASSLEGVYNEQFF. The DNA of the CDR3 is TGTGCCAGCAGTTTGGAGGGAGTTTACAATGAGCAGTTCTTC.

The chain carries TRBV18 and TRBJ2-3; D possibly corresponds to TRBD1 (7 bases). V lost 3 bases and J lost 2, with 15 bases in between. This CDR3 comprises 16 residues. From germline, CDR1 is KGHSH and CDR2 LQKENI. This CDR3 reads CASSPRAGGYTDTQYF. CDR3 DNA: TGTGCCAGCTCACCCCGGGCAGGGGGGTACACAGATACGCAGTATTTT.

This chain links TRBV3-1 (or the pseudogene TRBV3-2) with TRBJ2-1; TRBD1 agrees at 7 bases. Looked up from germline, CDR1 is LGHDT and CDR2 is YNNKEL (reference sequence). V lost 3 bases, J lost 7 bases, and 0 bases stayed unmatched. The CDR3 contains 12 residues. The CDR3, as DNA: TGTGCCAGCAGCCAGGGACAGAATGAGCAGTTCTTC. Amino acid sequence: CASSQGQNEQFF.

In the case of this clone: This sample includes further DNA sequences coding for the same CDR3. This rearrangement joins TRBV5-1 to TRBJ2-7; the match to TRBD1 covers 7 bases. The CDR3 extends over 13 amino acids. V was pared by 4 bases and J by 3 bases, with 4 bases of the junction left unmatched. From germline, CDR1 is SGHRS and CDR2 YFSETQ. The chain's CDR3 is CASSPGQSYEQYF. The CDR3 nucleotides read TGCGCCAGCAGCCCGGGACAGAGCTACGAGCAGTACTTC.

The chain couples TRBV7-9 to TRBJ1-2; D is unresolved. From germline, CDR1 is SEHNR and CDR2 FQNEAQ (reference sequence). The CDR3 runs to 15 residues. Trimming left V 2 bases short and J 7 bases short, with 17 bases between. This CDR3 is CASSLLAVERFGYTF. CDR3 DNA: TGTGCCAGCAGCTTATTGGCGGTAGAGCGATTTGGCTACACCTTC.

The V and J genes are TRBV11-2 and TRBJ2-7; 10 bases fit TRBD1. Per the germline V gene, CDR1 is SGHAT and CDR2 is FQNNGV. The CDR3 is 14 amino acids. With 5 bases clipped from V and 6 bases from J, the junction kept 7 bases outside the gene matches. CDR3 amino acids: CASSPPGQGFEQYF. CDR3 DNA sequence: TGTGCCAGCAGCCCCCCGGGACAGGGGTTCGAGCAGTACTTC. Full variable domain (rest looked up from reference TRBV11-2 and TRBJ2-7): EAGVAQSPRYKIIEKRQSVAFWCNPISGHATLYWYQQILGQGPKLLIQFQNNGVVDDSQLPKDRFSAERLKGVDSTLKIQPAKLEDSAVYLCASSPPGQGFEQYFGPGTRLTVT.

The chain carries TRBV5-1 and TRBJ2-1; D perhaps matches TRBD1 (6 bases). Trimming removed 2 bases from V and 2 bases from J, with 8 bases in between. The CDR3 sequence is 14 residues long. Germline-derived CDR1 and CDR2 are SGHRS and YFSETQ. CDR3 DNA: TGCGCCAGCAGCTTCCAGGGGACCTACAATGAGCAGTTCTTC. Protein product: CASSFQGTYNEQFF.

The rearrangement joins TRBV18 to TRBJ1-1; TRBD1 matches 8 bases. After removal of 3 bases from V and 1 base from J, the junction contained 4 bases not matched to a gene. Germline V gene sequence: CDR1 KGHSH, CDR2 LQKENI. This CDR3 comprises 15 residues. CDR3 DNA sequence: TGTGCCAGCTCACCCCTCGGACAGGGGAACACTGAAGCTTTCTTT. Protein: CASSPLGQGNTEAFF.